This is a list of T cell receptor beta chains from one sample in a study of blood T cells in healthy people across ages. TCRdb passed the 5' RACE reads through MiXCR, listing each CDR3 protein once. The sample has about 800,000 distinct CDR3 sequences; 55% to 75% are singletons. The sequencing input was blood. The receptors were sampled from a young man in good health. CDR3s include the opening cysteine and the closing phenylalanine or tryptophan. D genes are given only for firm matches. Clone size is shown for a subset of rows, as once, few, many or a class of expanded clone.

clone_size	v_call	j_call	d_call	cdr3_aa	cdr3_nt
NA	TRBV28	TRBJ2-7	NA	CASRGLGGYGQYF	TGTGCCAGCAGGGGGTTGGGGGGTTACGGGCAGTACTTC
NA	TRBV5-1	TRBJ1-5	NA	CASSLGLFGSNQPQHF	TGCGCCAGCAGCTTGGGGCTATTCGGTAGCAATCAGCCCCAGCATTTT
few	TRBV7-9	TRBJ2-5	NA	CASRTPTDGLETQYF	TGTGCCAGCAGAACCCCGACGGACGGGTTGGAGACCCAGTACTTC
few	TRBV5-5	TRBJ1-2	NA	CASRPWPGTWPYGYTF	TGTGCCAGCCGCCCGTGGCCAGGGACTTGGCCCTATGGCTACACCTTC
NA	TRBV6-1	TRBJ2-1	NA	CASSEIWNYEQFF	TGTGCCAGCAGTGAAATATGGAACTATGAGCAGTTCTTC
few	TRBV7-2	TRBJ2-5	TRBD1	CASSLTQGAQTQYF	TGTGCCAGCAGCCTAACTCAGGGGGCTCAGACCCAGTACTTC
NA	TRBV9	TRBJ2-5	TRBD2	CASSDPAGVDQETQYF	TGTGCCAGCAGTGACCCGGCGGGAGTCGACCAAGAGACCCAGTACTTC
NA	TRBV29-1	TRBJ1-2	NA	CSVGTDGYTF	TGCAGCGTTGGCACAGATGGCTACACCTTC
many	TRBV4-3	TRBJ2-5	NA	CASSQGTEETQYF	TGCGCCAGCAGCCAAGGAACAGAAGAGACCCAGTACTTC
NA	TRBV20-1	TRBJ2-7	NA	CSATPGFSYEQYF	TGCAGTGCCACCCCAGGGTTCTCCTACGAGCAGTACTTC
NA	TRBV6-2/TRBV6-3	TRBJ2-5	TRBD1	CASRGQVPQETQYF	TGTGCCAGCAGGGGACAGGTGCCCCAAGAGACCCAGTACTTC
NA	TRBV20-1	TRBJ2-1	NA	CSATRLGAEQFF	TGCAGTGCGACCCGACTGGGTGCTGAGCAGTTCTTC
NA	TRBV6-5	TRBJ1-4	NA	CASSFSQGRLFF	TGTGCCAGCAGTTTTTCTCAGGGGAGACTGTTTTTT
NA	TRBV4-2	TRBJ1-1	NA	CASSQEAGLRGEAFF	TGTGCCAGCAGCCAAGAGGCAGGACTGCGCGGTGAAGCTTTCTTT
NA	TRBV5-6	TRBJ1-2	TRBD1	CASNPTGAYWGYTF	TGTGCCAGCAATCCTACAGGGGCTTATTGGGGCTACACCTTC
NA	TRBV4-2	TRBJ2-7	NA	CASSREGGRGYNEQYF	TGTGCCAGCAGCCGAGAGGGGGGAAGAGGGTACAATGAGCAGTACTTC
once	TRBV7-2	TRBJ1-2	NA	CASSRRGDGYTF	TGTGCCAGCAGCCGACGGGGGGATGGCTACACCTTC
once	TRBV20-1	TRBJ1-2	NA	CSAVDPKGGYTF	TGCAGTGCAGTTGACCCCAAGGGGGGCTACACCTTC
NA	TRBV25-1	TRBJ1-2	NA	CASSNTGRSFGYTF	TGTGCCAGCAGTAACACAGGGCGAAGTTTTGGCTACACCTTC
NA	TRBV2	TRBJ2-3	TRBD2	CATTSGYTDTQYF	TGTGCCACAACTAGCGGTTACACAGATACGCAGTATTTT
NA	TRBV29-1	TRBJ2-7	NA	CSVPPGTGEQYF	TGCAGCGTTCCCCCCGGGACGGGAGAGCAGTACTTC
NA	TRBV4-3	TRBJ1-1	TRBD1	CASSQEGTGVGAFF	TGCGCCAGCAGCCAAGAGGGGACAGGGGTCGGCGCTTTCTTT
few	TRBV29-1	TRBJ2-1	NA	CSVEDPDYNEQFF	TGCAGCGTTGAAGACCCCGACTACAATGAGCAGTTCTTC
few	TRBV27	TRBJ1-2	NA	CASSAIFPYGYTF	TGTGCCAGCAGTGCAATCTTCCCGTATGGCTACACCTTC
NA	TRBV14	TRBJ2-3	NA	CASSRTQYF	TGTGCCAGCAGTCGTACGCAGTATTTT
NA	TRBV5-5	TRBJ1-4	NA	CASSLLAGAEKLFF	TGTGCCAGCAGCTTGTTGGCAGGAGCCGAAAAACTGTTTTTT
few	TRBV11-2	TRBJ2-1	NA	CASSRSWARDEQFF	TGTGCCAGCAGCCGATCATGGGCGCGGGATGAGCAGTTCTTC
NA	TRBV7-9	TRBJ2-1	TRBD2	CASSSLAGADNEQFF	TGTGCCAGCAGCTCTCTAGCGGGGGCCGACAATGAGCAGTTCTTC
NA	TRBV5-1	TRBJ2-1	TRBD1	CASSLGPLGLPGQVIYNEQFF	TGCGCCAGCAGCTTGGGTCCCTTGGGCCTCCCGGGACAGGTGATTTACAATGAGCAGTTCTTC
NA	TRBV7-2	TRBJ2-5	NA	CVSSLYSEQYF	TGTGTCAGCAGCTTATACTCAGAACAGTACTTC
NA	TRBV6-6	TRBJ1-4	TRBD1	CASSSQGAVEKLFF	TGTGCCAGCAGTAGTCAGGGGGCTGTTGAAAAACTGTTTTTT
NA	TRBV7-9	TRBJ1-2	NA	CASSLTGADTGGYTF	TGTGCCAGCAGCTTAACGGGTGCGGACACCGGTGGCTACACCTTC
few	TRBV20-1	TRBJ2-1	TRBD2	CSARRSGTYNEQFF	TGCAGTGCTAGGAGAAGCGGGACCTACAATGAGCAGTTCTTC
NA	TRBV7-2	TRBJ2-1	NA	CASSLVGGFRHEQFF	TGTGCCAGCAGCTTAGTGGGGGGATTCCGCCATGAGCAGTTCTTC
once	TRBV20-1	TRBJ2-7	NA	CSARLYPVISYEQYF	TGCAGTGCTAGACTTTATCCGGTTATCTCCTACGAGCAGTACTTC
few	TRBV7-2	TRBJ2-1	TRBD2	CASSPGGLGLGEQFF	TGTGCCAGCAGCCCCGGGGGACTAGGACTGGGTGAGCAGTTCTTC
NA	TRBV4-3	TRBJ2-7	TRBD2	CASSPTSASYEQYF	TGCGCCAGCAGCCCTACTAGCGCTTCCTACGAGCAGTACTTC
NA	TRBV27	TRBJ2-5	TRBD1	CASSLWSSGTGGVETQYF	TGTGCCAGCAGTTTATGGAGCTCCGGGACAGGGGGCGTGGAGACCCAGTACTTC
NA	TRBV6-5	TRBJ1-5	NA	CASSYSITGNQPQHF	TGTGCCAGCAGTTACTCAATCACGGGCAATCAGCCCCAGCATTTT
NA	TRBV7-2	TRBJ2-1	TRBD2	CASRYLPSGSEQFF	TGTGCCAGCAGATACTTACCTAGCGGGAGCGAGCAGTTCTTC
NA	TRBV6-6	TRBJ1-6	TRBD1	CASRRGQGRNSPLHF	TGTGCCAGCAGAAGGGGACAGGGTCGTAATTCACCCCTCCACTTT
NA	TRBV4-2	TRBJ2-3	TRBD2	CASSQGPSGGEDTQYF	TGTGCCAGCAGCCAAGGTCCTAGCGGAGGGGAAGATACGCAGTATTTT